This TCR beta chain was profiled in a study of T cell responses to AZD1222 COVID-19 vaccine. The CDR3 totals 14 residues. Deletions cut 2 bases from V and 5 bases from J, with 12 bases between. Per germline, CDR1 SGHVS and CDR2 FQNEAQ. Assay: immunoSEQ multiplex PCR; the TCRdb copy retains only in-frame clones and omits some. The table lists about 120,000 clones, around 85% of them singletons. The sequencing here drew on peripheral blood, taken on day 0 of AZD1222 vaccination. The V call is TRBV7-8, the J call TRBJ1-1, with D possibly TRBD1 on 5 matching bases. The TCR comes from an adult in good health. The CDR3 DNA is TGTGCCAGCAGCTTAAGGGGTGAAGCTACTGAAGCTTTCTTT. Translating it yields CASSLRGEATEAFF.